The 16 T cell receptor beta chains presented below share a single source sample, sequenced in a study of cytomegalovirus exposure and HLA in healthy donors. Data came from immunoSEQ multiplex PCR; TCRdb stores just in-frame clones and leaves some out. The table shows 220,000 or so clones, with about 93% occurring only once. The specimen was PBMCs. These receptors were obtained from a woman aged 18-29 years in good health and CMV-seronegative.

This clone was seen a few times. The chain carries TRBV19 and TRBJ1-4; 8 bases match TRBD1. After removal of 9 bases from V and 7 bases from J, the junction contained 13 bases not matched to a gene. CDR1 is LNHDA and CDR2 is SQIVND in the germline V gene (reference sequence). CDR3 length equals 15 residues. DNA for the CDR3: TGTGCCAGCGAGAGTAGACAGGGGCTGTTTGAAAAACTGTTTTTT. Its protein is CASESRQGLFEKLFF.

The chain combines TRBV19 with TRBJ2-7; tentative D call: TRBD2 (5 bases). V was clipped by 5 bases and J by 4 bases, with 12 bases between them. This CDR3 contains 13 residues. Germline loops: CDR1 LNHDA, CDR2 SQIVND (reference sequence). The DNA of the CDR3 is TGTGCCAGTAGTGCCGGGGTCGCATACGAGCAGTACTTC. Protein: CASSAGVAYEQYF.

In this sample, this clone turned up once. The rearrangement joins TRBV5-4 to TRBJ1-1; D call uncertain. The CDR3 has 14 residues. Between the trimmed V and J ends, which lost 3 bases and 5 bases, there was a span of 14 bases. CDR1 and CDR2 (germline): SGHNT, YYREEE (reference sequence). For the CDR3, the DNA is TGTGCCAGCAGCTGGTCCCTTGAAACAACTGAAGCTTTCTTT. Translated, it gives CASSWSLETTEAFF.

This chain uses TRBV5-1 with TRBJ1-1; a weak D match, TRBD1 (5 bases). The germline gives CDR1 SGHRS, CDR2 YFSETQ. The CDR3 loop spans 15 amino acids. Trimming removed 4 bases from V and 6 bases from J, with 19 bases in between. The CDR3 sequence: CASSPRPGRRSEAFF. The CDR3 coding sequence is TGCGCCAGCAGCCCACGTCCAGGGAGGAGATCTGAAGCTTTCTTT.

V gene TRBV6-4 combines with J gene TRBJ1-6; 7 bases map to TRBD1. The junction had 3 bases not matched to a gene; V was cut back by 2 bases and J by 5 bases. Germline CDR1 is MRHNA and CDR2 is SNTAGT. CDR3 size: 15 residues. CDR3 nucleotides: TGTGCCAGCAGTGACACCGGACAGGATAATTCACCCCTCCACTTT. It yields the protein CASSDTGQDNSPLHF.

The chain uses TRBV18 and TRBJ1-2; TRBD1 might be the D (5 bases). Trimming took 3 bases from V and 1 from J, leaving 15 bases between them. This CDR3 is 16 amino acids long. Germline CDR1 reads KGHSH; CDR2 reads LQKENI. CDR3 sequence reads: CASSPNFGGVNYGYTF. In DNA form, the CDR3 reads TGTGCCAGCTCACCTAATTTCGGAGGGGTTAACTATGGCTACACCTTC.

J is TRBJ2-7 and V is TRBV6-4; 11 bases map to TRBD2. The CDR3 is 16 amino acids. V lost 0 bases to trimming and J lost 1 base; unmatched junction nucleotides: 2. Per the germline V gene, CDR1 is MRHNA and CDR2 is SNTAGT. The CDR3 DNA reads TGTGCCAGCAGTGACTCCCTAGCGGGAGGTTCCTACGAGCAGTACTTC. This gives the protein CASSDSLAGGSYEQYF.

This chain joins TRBV12-5 and TRBJ1-3; 10 bases are shared with TRBD1. The CDR3 spans 16 residues. Looked up from germline, CDR1 is LGHNT and CDR2 is FRNRAP. The ends lost 6 bases at V and 3 bases at J; junction bases unmatched: 8. CDR3 protein: CASGKTGGLGGNTIYF. CDR3 nucleotides: TGTGCTAGTGGGAAGACAGGGGGCTTAGGTGGAAACACCATATATTTT.

This clone was recorded once. The V call is TRBV9, the J call TRBJ2-4, with D unclear. The CDR3 extends over 16 amino acids. Germline CDR1 is SGDLS and CDR2 is YYNGEE. V was clipped by 0 bases and J by 1 base, with 11 bases between them. CDR3: CASSVESQAAKNIQYF. CDR3 coding DNA: TGTGCCAGCAGCGTAGAGTCTCAGGCGGCCAAAAACATTCAGTACTTC.

This chain uses TRBV5-1 with TRBJ2-1; 11 bases line up with TRBD2. CDR3 size: 19 residues. With V trimmed by 4 bases and J by 0 bases, 12 bases remained unmatched. CDR1 is SGHRS and CDR2 is YFSETQ in the germline V gene. CDR3 loop: CASSRRVAGGRSSYNEQFF. As DNA, the CDR3 is TGCGCCAGCAGCCGCCGGGTAGCGGGAGGGAGGAGCTCCTACAATGAGCAGTTCTTC.

The genes are TRBV11-2 and TRBJ2-7, with unresolved D. Looked up from germline, CDR1 is SGHAT and CDR2 is FQNNGV. Trimming removed 4 bases from V and 7 bases from J, with 11 bases in between. The CDR3 is 12 residues long. Written as DNA, the CDR3 is TGTGCCAGCAGCTCAATAAGCCGAGAGCAGTACTTC. Protein: CASSSISREQYF. Full variable domain (rest looked up from reference TRBV11-2 and TRBJ2-7): EAGVAQSPRYKIIEKRQSVAFWCNPISGHATLYWYQQILGQGPKLLIQFQNNGVVDDSQLPKDRFSAERLKGVDSTLKIQPAKLEDSAVYLCASSSISREQYFGPGTRLTVT.

This chain joins TRBV7-6 and TRBJ1-1; the match to TRBD1 covers 8 bases. With V trimmed by 5 bases and J by 0 bases, 2 bases remained unmatched. The CDR3 covers 14 residues. Germline CDR1 SGHVS, CDR2 FNYEAQ. The CDR3 region is CASSRTGLNTEAFF. CDR3 in DNA: TGTGCCAGCAGCCGGACAGGGTTGAACACTGAAGCTTTCTTT.

The gene calls are TRBV7-9 and TRBJ1-2; 7 bases line up with TRBD1. The V gene's germline CDR1 is SEHNR and CDR2 FQNEAQ (reference sequence). CDR3 length: 13 residues. The trim removed 1 base at V and 13 bases at J, leaving 9 bases unmatched. The DNA for the CDR3 is TGTGCCAGCAGCTTAGGGGCGGACAGGCTTCTCACCTTC. It is translated as CASSLGADRLLTF.

V and J are TRBV6-1 and TRBJ1-4; D is perhaps TRBD1 (6 bases). Germline CDR1 MNHNS, CDR2 SASEGT. The CDR3 is 13 amino acids. With 7 bases removed from V and 6 bases from J, the gap between germline ends came to 12 bases. Written as DNA, the CDR3 is TGTGCCAGCATAGGACAGAGATATGAAAAACTGTTTTTT. Its protein product is CASIGQRYEKLFF.

This clone was observed a handful of times. The gene calls are TRBV27 and TRBJ1-6; TRBD1 matches 7 bases. The V and J ends lost 5 bases and 9 bases, in that order; junction bases with no gene match: 13. This CDR3 spans 16 amino acids. Germline V lookup: CDR1 MNHEY, CDR2 SMNVEV (reference sequence). The CDR3 DNA is TGTGCCAGCAGTCTAACCCAAGGGGGCTTGGGTTCACCCCTCCACTTT. It encodes CASSLTQGGLGSPLHF.

The chain couples TRBV19 to TRBJ1-1; D is ambiguous. Germline V gene lookup returns CDR1 LNHDA and CDR2 SQIVND (reference sequence). V was trimmed by 7 bases and J by 1 base, leaving 16 bases between them. The length of the CDR3 is 15 residues. CDR3: CASKTTSGWNTEAFF. The CDR3 DNA is TGTGCCAGTAAAACCACCTCAGGCTGGAACACTGAAGCTTTCTTT.